These 7 T cell receptor beta chains originate from one sample sequenced in a study of post-analysis software for immune sequencing data. Libraries were made from TCR beta cDNA, and they carried unique molecular identifiers. TCRdb re-analysed the PCR reads in MiXCR, keeping a single row per CDR3 protein. The sample includes 400,000 to 500,000 distinct CDR3 sequences, approximately 37% of them seen just once. These TCRs are of unknown antigen specificity. Whole-study findings and limits: There were five or six TRBV segments more frequent in patients than controls, and TRBV5-6, TRBV5-1 and TRBV20-1 were among them.

Input material: blood. All receptors come from a girl aged 2-10 years with multiple sclerosis.

V and J are TRBV6-1 and TRBJ1-5; no firm D call. V was cut by 9 bases and J by 0 bases, with 12 bases left in between. The CDR3 consists of 14 residues. Per germline, CDR1 MNHNS and CDR2 SASEGT. The CDR3 region has the DNA TGTGCCAGTTTGGCCCTCTATAGCAATCAGCCCCAGCATTTT. This translates into CASLALYSNQPQHF.

The chain is built from TRBV5-5 and TRBJ1-2; no firm D call. The V gene lost 2 bases and the J gene lost 6 bases, with 8 bases spanning the gap. CDR3 length: 12 residues. Germline V CDR1 and CDR2: SGHKS, YYEKEE (reference sequence). CDR3 region: CASSFYSNGYTF. The DNA of the CDR3 is TGTGCCAGCAGCTTCTACTCGAATGGCTACACCTTC.

This clonotype was detected only a few times. The chain is built from TRBV5-1 and TRBJ2-5; TRBD2 is a possible D gene (6 bases). The end of the DNA aligns better with TRBJ2-7, so the J call may be wrong. Germline CDR1 and CDR2: SGHRS and YFSETQ. The CDR3 has 11 amino acids. CDR3 sequence: CASSRLDEQYF. DNA of the CDR3: TGCGCCAGCAGCCGACTAGACGAGCAGTACTTC.

This clonotype was detected a few times. CDR3 nucleotides: TGCAGTCCTGGACAGGGTGGAGAGACCCAGTACTTC. It translates to CSPGQGGETQYF. The chain uses TRBV20-1 and TRBJ2-5; the match to TRBD1 covers 8 bases. The J segment lost 4 bases and the V segment lost 8 bases, leaving 6 bases of the junction unmatched. CDR3 size: 12 residues. Germline V CDR1 and CDR2: DFQATT, SNEGSKA (reference sequence).

This clonotype was detected only a few times. The rearrangement joins TRBV7-6 to TRBJ2-7; D may be TRBD1 or TRBD2 (6 bases each). The V and J ends lost 1 base and 4 bases respectively, with 14 bases between them. The CDR3 loop spans 15 amino acids. From germline, CDR1 is SGHVS and CDR2 FNYEAQ. DNA for the CDR3: TGTGCCAGCAGCTTAGGGCAGGGGAGGTTATACGAGCAGTACTTC. The encoded protein is CASSLGQGRLYEQYF.

This clonotype was detected a few times. The rearrangement joins TRBV27 to TRBJ2-3, with a weak D call TRBD2 (6 bases). Trimming took 4 bases from V and 4 from J, leaving 15 bases between them. Germline CDR1 reads MNHEY; CDR2 reads SMNVEV (reference sequence). CDR3 length: 15 amino acids. In DNA form, the CDR3 reads TGTGCCAGCAGTTGGGCTAGCGAATTCGCAGATACGCAGTATTTT. Protein: CASSWASEFADTQYF.

The V and J genes are TRBV12-3 or TRBV12-4 and TRBJ1-1, with D perhaps TRBD1 (5 bases). CDR3 length: 15 amino acids. V was shortened by 5 bases and J by 0 bases, with 13 bases between the two germline ends. CDR3 in amino acids: CASSGMGTVNTEAFF. The CDR3 coding sequence is TGTGCCAGCAGTGGTATGGGGACGGTGAACACTGAAGCTTTCTTT.